The 19 T cell receptor beta chains below were found in one sample sequenced in a study of tumor-infiltrating lymphocytes in primary liver carcinoma. Blood RNA originated from unsorted whole blood, with germline DNA additionally extracted. Reverse transcription of 500 to 650 ng total RNA with a constant-region primer produced TCR beta cDNA. Three nested multiplex PCR rounds of slightly modified ARM-PCR generated TCR beta libraries. Rounds one and two of PCR, each of roughly 10 cycles, were primed with TRBV1-TRBV30 forward primers and a C-beta reverse primer. TCRdb processed the multiplex PCR reads anew with MiXCR; each CDR3 protein has one entry. The sample consists of about 320,000 distinct CDR3 sequences, roughly 60% of them appearing once. Specimen: peripheral blood. The source of these receptors is a man aged 35 to 55 with primary liver carcinoma and hepatitis B virus infection.

The genes are TRBV14 and TRBJ2-2; D perhaps matches TRBD2 (6 bases). V was trimmed by 3 bases and J by 5 bases, leaving 19 bases between them. Germline lookup yields CDR1 SGHDN and CDR2 FVKESK. The CDR3 has 17 amino acids. The CDR3 protein is CASSHRTNGRFTGELFF. Here the CDR3 DNA reads TGTGCCAGCAGCCATCGGACTAACGGGAGATTTACCGGGGAGCTGTTTTTT. Full variable domain (rest looked up from reference TRBV14 and TRBJ2-2): EAGVTQFPSHSVIEKGQTVTLRCDPISGHDNLYWYRRVMGKEIKFLLHFVKESKQDESGMPNNRFLAERTGGTYSTLKVQPAELEDSGVYFCASSHRTNGRFTGELFFGEGSRLTVL.

Regarding this clonotype: The conserved phenylalanine or tryptophan is not found at the CDR3 terminus, so this likely reflects a read error. The rearrangement joins TRBV11-3 to TRBJ2-2; TRBD2 is a possible D gene (5 bases). The CDR3 spans 14 residues. The V gene lost 3 bases and the J gene lost 6 bases, with 11 bases spanning the gap. Germline V CDR1 and CDR2: SGHNT, YENEEA. The CDR3 DNA follows: TGTGCCAGCAGCTTTAGAGGGATGGCCGGGGAGCTGTTTCTT. Its protein is CASSFRGMAGELFL.

A remark on this clonotype: At one boundary the junction diverges from the germline segment, which might be a read error. The chain is built from TRBV11-2 and TRBJ2-1, with D uncertain. In germline, CDR1 is SGHAT, CDR2 FQNNGV. This CDR3 region has 18 residues. CDR3 in amino acids: CASSLVPPPSSNWEEQLF. CDR3 in DNA: TGCGCCAGCAGCTTAGTCCCTCCTCCTAGTAGTAATTGGGAAGAGCAGCTCTTC. The full variable domain, in which reference TRBV11-2 and TRBJ2-1 provide the parts outside the CDR3, is EAGVAQSPRYKIIEKRQSVAFWCNPISGHATLYWYQQILGQGPKLLIQFQNNGVVDDSQLPKDRFSAERLKGVDSTLKIQPAKLEDSAVYLCASSLVPPPSSNWEEQLFGPGTRLTVL.

With respect to this clonotype: One junction end disagrees with the germline gene, perhaps due to a read error. The V and J genes are TRBV11-2 and TRBJ1-1, with D possibly being TRBD1 (5 bases). There are 15 residues in the CDR3. Germline loops: CDR1 SGHAT, CDR2 FQNNGV. CDR3: CASSRDGAEGTETFF. The CDR3 DNA follows: TGTGCCAGCAGCCGGGACGGGGCTGAGGGCACTGAAACTTTCTTT.

This clonotype was seen only a few times. A read error may produce the germline difference seen at one junction end. V is TRBV6-4 and J is TRBJ2-1; TRBD1 is a possible D gene (7 bases). The CDR3 runs to 15 residues. Per germline, CDR1 MRHNA and CDR2 SNTAGT. In DNA form, the CDR3 reads TGTGCCAGCAGCACCCAGGGGGGTTCCTACAATGAGCAATTCTTC. Its translation: CASSTQGGSYNEQFF.

A word on this clonotype: This could be a read error, since a much larger clone is one nucleotide away. The chain employs TRBV6-5 and TRBJ2-5, with 13 bases lining up with TRBD2. Germline V gene data show CDR1 as MNHEY and CDR2 as SVGAGI. The CDR3 contains 16 residues. The CDR3 sequence: CASRKLAGGRTEAQYF. The CDR3 DNA follows: TGTGCCAGCAGGAAACTAGCGGGAGGGCGGACAGAGGCCCAGTACTTC.

In regard to this clonotype: A much more abundant neighbour one base away suggests this may be a read error. This chain links TRBV10-3 with TRBJ1-2; D call uncertain. The V gene lost 2 bases and the J gene lost 1 base, with 17 bases spanning the gap. CDR3 length: 17 amino acids. Germline values: CDR1 ENHRY, CDR2 SYGVKD. The CDR3 DNA is TGTGCCATCAGTGAGGGTCCGGTTGAGGCGATTAACTATGGCTACACCTTC. Protein sequence: CAISEGPVEAINYGYTF.

This clonotype was detected once. The junction differs from germline at one of its ends, possibly a read error. The chain carries TRBV7-9 and TRBJ2-2, with D possibly called TRBD1 or TRBD2 (5 bases each). CDR3 length equals 15 residues. CDR1 SEHNR and CDR2 FQNEAQ come from the germline V gene (reference sequence). CDR3 coding DNA: TGTGCCAGCAGACCCGTGACAGCGAACACCGGGGAGCTGTTATTT. Translating it yields CASRPVTANTGELLF.

This clonotype was counted once. This may arise from a read error, as a much more abundant clone is one base away. This chain joins TRBV6-1 and TRBJ1-1, with TRBD1 as a possible D gene (6 bases). The CDR3 is 14 residues long. Germline V gives CDR1 MNHNS, CDR2 SASEGT. The CDR3, as DNA: TGTGCCAGAAGTGGTTCAAGGGGGGGGACTGAAGCTTTCTTT. Protein sequence: CARSGSRGGTEAFF.

Regarding this clonotype: The CDR3 does not close with the conserved phenylalanine or tryptophan, likely indicating a read error. This rearrangement joins TRBV29-1 to TRBJ1-2; D is possibly TRBD1 (6 bases). Trimming left V 7 bases short and J 4 bases short, with 19 bases between. In germline, CDR1 is SQVTM, CDR2 ANQGSEA. This CDR3 contains 14 residues. CDR3 region: CSGQQGPRGYGYTL. The CDR3 DNA is TGCAGCGGACAACAGGGTCCTAGAGGCTATGGCTACACCTTA.

Turning to this clonotype: This may come from a read error, since a much larger clone is one base off. This rearrangement joins TRBV6-6 to TRBJ1-3; weak D call: TRBD1 (6 bases). The CDR3 has 17 amino acids. The germline gives CDR1 MNHNY, CDR2 SVGAGI (reference sequence). Written as DNA, the CDR3 is TGTGCCGGCAGCCCCTACACAGGGCCCGGCTCTGGAAACACCATATATTTT. Translation: CAGSPYTGPGSGNTIYF.

V and J are TRBV29-1 and TRBJ2-5; 10 bases line up with TRBD2. Germline V gene data show CDR1 as SQVTM and CDR2 as ANQGSEA. This CDR3 contains 15 residues. The trim removed 3 bases at V and 7 bases at J, leaving 11 bases unmatched. The CDR3 DNA sequence: TGCAGCGTTGACAGTCTAGCGGGAGTTTGGGGGACCCAGTACTTC. It is translated as CSVDSLAGVWGTQYF.

This clonotype was observed many times. V and J are TRBV12-3 or TRBV12-4 and TRBJ1-5; possibly TRBD1 for D (5 bases). The ends were cut back, 3 bases at V and 6 bases at J, with 12 bases in the middle. The CDR3 is 14 amino acids. CDR3 residues: CASSFEGTSQPQHF. The DNA of the CDR3 is TGTGCCAGCAGTTTCGAGGGGACCTCTCAGCCCCAGCATTTT.

As concerns this clonotype: In this CDR3 the conserved last residue, phenylalanine or tryptophan, is missing, so a read error is likely. This sequence joins TRBV29-1 and TRBJ2-5; 7 bases align to TRBD1. Germline values: CDR1 SQVTM, CDR2 ANQGSEA. V dropped 3 bases and J dropped 4; count of bases not matched to a gene: 8. The CDR3 covers 14 residues. The CDR3 DNA reads TGCAGCGTTGACTTAGGACAGGACTTAGAGACCCAGTACTCC. It codes for CSVDLGQDLETQYS.

This clonotype was counted at least ten times. The chain carries TRBV12-3 or TRBV12-4 and TRBJ1-1; the D is unclear. The V end lost 7 bases, the J end lost 2 bases, and 14 bases lay between the germline ends. This CDR3 has 14 amino acids. CDR3 nucleotides: TGTGCCAGCACCATGTTTGAGGGTAACACTGAAGCTTTCTTT. Translating gives CASTMFEGNTEAFF.

About this clonotype: Sequence at one end of the junction differs from germline and may be a read error. The gene calls are TRBV11-1 and TRBJ2-3; the D is unclear. The CDR3 is 16 amino acids. Germline CDR1 reads SGHAT; CDR2 reads FQDESV (reference sequence). The chain's CDR3 is CAGSHSRNPRTDTQYF. The CDR3 bases are TGCGCCGGCAGCCACTCGCGGAATCCCCGCACAGATACGCAGTATTTT. The full variable domain, its missing parts supplied by reference TRBV11-1 and TRBJ2-3, is EAEVAQSPRYKITEKSQAVAFWCDPISGHATLYWYRQILGQGPELLVQFQDESVVDDSQLPKDRFSAERLKGVDSTLKIQPAELGDSAMYLCAGSHSRNPRTDTQYFGPGTRLTVL.

As for this clonotype: A much larger clonotype is one base distant, so this may be a read error. The genes are TRBV6-5 and TRBJ2-1; TRBD2 aligns across 7 bases. This CDR3 has 15 residues. Germline V gene lookup returns CDR1 MNHEY and CDR2 SVGAGI. V was pared by 8 bases and J by 4 bases, with 11 bases of the junction left unmatched. CDR3 nucleotides: TGTGCCAGCCGGAGGGAGGGAGTATCATACAATGAGCAGTTCTTC. It is translated as CASRREGVSYNEQFF.

This clonotype was counted ten times or more. J is TRBJ2-3 and V is TRBV5-1, with a possible D match to TRBD1 (6 bases). CDR3 length: 15 amino acids. The V gene's germline CDR1 is SGHRS and CDR2 YFSETQ. V lost 1 base and J 6 bases, leaving 15 bases between the germline ends. CDR3 region: CASSLTPGAADTQYF. DNA of the CDR3: TGCGCCAGCAGCTTGACCCCAGGGGCTGCGGATACGCAGTATTTT.

In this sample, this clonotype turned up many times. The gene calls are TRBV12-3 or TRBV12-4 and TRBJ2-7; no clear D gene. This CDR3 spans 13 amino acids. V was cut by 2 bases and J by 4 bases, with 9 bases left in between. CDR3 coding DNA: TGTGCCAGCAGTTTAAGTTCCGAGTACGAGCAGTACTTC. It translates to CASSLSSEYEQYF.